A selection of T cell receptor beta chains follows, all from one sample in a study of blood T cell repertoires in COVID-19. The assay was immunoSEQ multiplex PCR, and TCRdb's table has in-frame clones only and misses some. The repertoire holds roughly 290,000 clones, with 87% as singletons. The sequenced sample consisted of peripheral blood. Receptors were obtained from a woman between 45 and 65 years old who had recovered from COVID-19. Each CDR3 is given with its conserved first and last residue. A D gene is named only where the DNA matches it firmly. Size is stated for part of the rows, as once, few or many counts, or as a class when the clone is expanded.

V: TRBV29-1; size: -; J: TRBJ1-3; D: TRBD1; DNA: TGCAGCGTTGTGACAGGGGGGAGAGGAAACACCATATATTTT; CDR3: CSVVTGGRGNTIYF
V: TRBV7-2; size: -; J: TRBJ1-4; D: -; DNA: TGTGCCAGCACCTTGGGGCGAAAACTGTTTTTT; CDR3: CASTLGRKLFF
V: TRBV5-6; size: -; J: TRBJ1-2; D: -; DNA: TGTGCCAGCAGCCGGCAGGCAGATCCATATGGCTACACCTTC; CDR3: CASSRQADPYGYTF
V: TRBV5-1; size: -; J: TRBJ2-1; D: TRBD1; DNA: TGCGCCAGCAGCTTACGGGACAGTTCCTACAATGAGCAGTTCTTC; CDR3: CASSLRDSSYNEQFF
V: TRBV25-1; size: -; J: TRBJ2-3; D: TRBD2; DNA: TGTGCCACCAGCGGGGGGCTAAACACAGATACGCAGTATTTT; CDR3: CATSGGLNTDTQYF
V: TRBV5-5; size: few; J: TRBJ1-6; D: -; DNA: TGTGCCAGCAGCCCCCCGTCAGGCCCGTACTCAGGATCACCCCTCCACTTT; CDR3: CASSPPSGPYSGSPLHF
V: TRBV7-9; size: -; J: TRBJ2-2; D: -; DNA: TGTGCCAGCAGCTTAACGCGGACACGCGGGGAGCTGTTTTTT; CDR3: CASSLTRTRGELFF
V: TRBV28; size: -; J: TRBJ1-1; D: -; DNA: TGTGCCAGCAGCACCCCTGGGGGCCTGAACACTGAAGCTTTCTTT; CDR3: CASSTPGGLNTEAFF
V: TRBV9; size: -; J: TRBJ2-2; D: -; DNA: TGTGCCAGCAGCTACCAACAGAGGGTTACCGTAGCCGGGGAGCTGTTTTTT; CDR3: CASSYQQRVTVAGELFF
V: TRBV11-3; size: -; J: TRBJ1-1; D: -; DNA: TGTGCCAGCAGACAGGGCCCGGGCACTGAAGCTTTCTTT; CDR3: CASRQGPGTEAFF
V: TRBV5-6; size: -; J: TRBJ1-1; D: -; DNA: TGTGCCAGCAGCTCCCCACGTGACAGACATAACACTGAAGCTTTCTTT; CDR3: CASSSPRDRHNTEAFF